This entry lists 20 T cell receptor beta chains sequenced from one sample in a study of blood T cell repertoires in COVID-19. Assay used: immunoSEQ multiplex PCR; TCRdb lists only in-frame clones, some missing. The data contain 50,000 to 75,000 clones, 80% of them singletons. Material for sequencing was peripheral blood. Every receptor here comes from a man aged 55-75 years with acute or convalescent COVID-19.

The CDR3 nucleotides are TGTGCCAGCAGCCCCCGGGGGGGACAGGGTAGCGAGACCCAGTACTTC. Its protein product is CASSPRGGQGSETQYF. V usage is TRBV9 and J usage is TRBJ2-5; D possibly corresponds to TRBD1 (9 bases). Germline V gene data show CDR1 as SGDLS and CDR2 as YYNGEE. Trimming took 4 bases from V and 5 from J, leaving 21 bases between them. This CDR3 is built from 16 residues. Full variable domain (rest looked up from reference TRBV9 and TRBJ2-5): DSGVTQTPKHLITATGQRVTLRCSPRSGDLSVYWYQQSLDQGLQFLIQYYNGEERAKGNILERFSAQQFPDLHSELNLSSLELGDSALYFCASSPRGGQGSETQYFGPGTRLLVL.

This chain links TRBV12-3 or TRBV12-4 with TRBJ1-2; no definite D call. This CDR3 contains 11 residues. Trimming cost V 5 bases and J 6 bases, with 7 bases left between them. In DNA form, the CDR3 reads TGTGCCAGCAGTGAATACAATGGCTACACCTTC. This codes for CASSEYNGYTF.

The CDR3 reads CASSSLLGTVAYGYTF. The CDR3, as DNA: TGTGCCAGCAGCTCCCTGTTAGGGACAGTGGCTTATGGCTACACCTTC. J is TRBJ1-2 and V is TRBV7-9, with TRBD1 identical over 7 bases. Looked up from germline, CDR1 is SEHNR and CDR2 is FQNEAQ (reference sequence). Germline trimming cut 4 bases from V and 5 bases from J; bases unmatched to any gene: 13. This CDR3 is built from 16 residues.

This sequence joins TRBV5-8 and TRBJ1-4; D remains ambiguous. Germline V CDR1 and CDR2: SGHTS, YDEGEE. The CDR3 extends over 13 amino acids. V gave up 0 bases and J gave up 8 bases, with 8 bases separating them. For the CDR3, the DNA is TGTGCCAGCAGCTTGGTAGGAGGAGAAAAACTGTTTTTT. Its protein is CASSLVGGEKLFF.

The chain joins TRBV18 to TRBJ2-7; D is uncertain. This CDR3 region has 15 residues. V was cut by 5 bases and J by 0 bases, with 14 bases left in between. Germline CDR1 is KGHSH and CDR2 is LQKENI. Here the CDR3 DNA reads TGTGCCAGCTCAACCACCGGTTCTCCCTCCTACGAGCAGTACTTC. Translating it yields CASSTTGSPSYEQYF.

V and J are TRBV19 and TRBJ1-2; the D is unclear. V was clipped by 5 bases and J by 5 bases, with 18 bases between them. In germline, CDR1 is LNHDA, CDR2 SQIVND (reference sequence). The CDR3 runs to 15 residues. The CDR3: CASSPQVRSGYGYTF. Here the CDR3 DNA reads TGTGCCAGTAGTCCCCAGGTCCGGTCGGGATATGGCTACACCTTC.

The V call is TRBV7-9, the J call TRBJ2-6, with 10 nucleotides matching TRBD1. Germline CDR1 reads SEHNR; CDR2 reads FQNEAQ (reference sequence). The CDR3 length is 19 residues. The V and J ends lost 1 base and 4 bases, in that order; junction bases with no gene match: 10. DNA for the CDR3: TGTGCCAGCAGCTTAGTATCCGGGACAGGGGTCTCCGGGGCCAACGTCCTGACTTTC. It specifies CASSLVSGTGVSGANVLTF.

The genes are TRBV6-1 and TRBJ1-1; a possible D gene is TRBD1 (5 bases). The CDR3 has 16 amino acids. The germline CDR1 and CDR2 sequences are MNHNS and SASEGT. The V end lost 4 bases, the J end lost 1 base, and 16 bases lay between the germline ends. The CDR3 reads CASSAGGGGRNTEAFF. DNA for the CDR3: TGTGCCAGCAGTGCTGGGGGAGGTGGAAGGAACACTGAAGCTTTCTTT.

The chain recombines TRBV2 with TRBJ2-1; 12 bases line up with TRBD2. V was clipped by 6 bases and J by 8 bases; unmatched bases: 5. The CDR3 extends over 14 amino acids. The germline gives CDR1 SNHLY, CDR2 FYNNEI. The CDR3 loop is CASSSSGGADEQFF. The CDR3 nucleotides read TGTGCCAGCAGCTCTAGCGGGGGGGCCGATGAGCAGTTCTTC.

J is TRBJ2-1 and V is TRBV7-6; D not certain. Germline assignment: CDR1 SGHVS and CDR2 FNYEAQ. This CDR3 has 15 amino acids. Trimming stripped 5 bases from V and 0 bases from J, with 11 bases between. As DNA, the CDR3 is TGTGCCAGCAGCCCCCACACAAACTCCTACAATGAGCAGTTCTTC. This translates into CASSPHTNSYNEQFF.

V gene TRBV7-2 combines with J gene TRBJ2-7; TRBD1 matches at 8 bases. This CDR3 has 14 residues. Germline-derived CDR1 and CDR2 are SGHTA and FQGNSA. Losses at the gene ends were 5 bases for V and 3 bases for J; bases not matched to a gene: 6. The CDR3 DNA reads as TGTGCCAGCAGCCCGCGGGACAGGATCTACGAGCAGTACTTC. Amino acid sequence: CASSPRDRIYEQYF. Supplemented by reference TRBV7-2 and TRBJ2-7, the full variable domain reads GAGVSQSPSNKVTEKGKDVELRCDPISGHTALYWYRQSLGQGLEFLIYFQGNSAPDKSGLPSDRFSAERTGGSVSTLTIQRTQQEDSAVYLCASSPRDRIYEQYFGPGTRLTVT.

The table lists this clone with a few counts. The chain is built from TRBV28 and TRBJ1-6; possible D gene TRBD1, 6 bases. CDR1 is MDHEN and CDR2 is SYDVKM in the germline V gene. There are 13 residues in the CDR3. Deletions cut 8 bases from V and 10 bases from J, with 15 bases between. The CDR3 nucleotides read TGTGCCAGCGGCACGGACAGTATATCACCCCTCCACTTT. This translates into CASGTDSISPLHF.

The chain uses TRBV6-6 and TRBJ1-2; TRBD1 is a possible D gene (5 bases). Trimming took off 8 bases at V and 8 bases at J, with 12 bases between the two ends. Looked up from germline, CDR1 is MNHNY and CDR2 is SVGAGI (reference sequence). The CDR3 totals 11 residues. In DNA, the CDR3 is TGTGCCAGCGGGCCCGGGGGGGGCTACACCTTC. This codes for CASGPGGGYTF.

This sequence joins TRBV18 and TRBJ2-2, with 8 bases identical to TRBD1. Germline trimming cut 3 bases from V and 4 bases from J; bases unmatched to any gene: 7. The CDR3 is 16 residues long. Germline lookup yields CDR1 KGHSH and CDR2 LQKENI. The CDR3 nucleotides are TGTGCCAGCTCACCGCCGGGACAGGTGGGCACCGGGGAGCTGTTTTTT. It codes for CASSPPGQVGTGELFF.

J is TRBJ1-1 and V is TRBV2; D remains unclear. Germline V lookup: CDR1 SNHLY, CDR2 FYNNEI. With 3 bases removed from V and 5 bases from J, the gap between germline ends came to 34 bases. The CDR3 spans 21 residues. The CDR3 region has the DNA TGTGCCAGCAGTGACCTTGAGCGTTCATCCGGTACACGTCCGGTGATTACTGAAGCTTTCTTT. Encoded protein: CASSDLERSSGTRPVITEAFF. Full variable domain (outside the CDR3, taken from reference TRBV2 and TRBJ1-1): EPEVTQTPSHQVTQMGQEVILRCVPISNHLYFYWYRQILGQKVEFLVSFYNNEISEKSEIFDDQFSVERPDGSNFTLKIRSTKLEDSAMYFCASSDLERSSGTRPVITEAFFGQGTRLTVV.

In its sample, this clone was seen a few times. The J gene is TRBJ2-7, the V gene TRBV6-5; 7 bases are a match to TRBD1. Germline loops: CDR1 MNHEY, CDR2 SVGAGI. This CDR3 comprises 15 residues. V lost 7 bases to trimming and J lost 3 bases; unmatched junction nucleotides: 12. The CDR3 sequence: CASTLRGPQRYEQYF. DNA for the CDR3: TGTGCCAGCACCCTGAGGGGGCCTCAACGCTACGAGCAGTACTTC.

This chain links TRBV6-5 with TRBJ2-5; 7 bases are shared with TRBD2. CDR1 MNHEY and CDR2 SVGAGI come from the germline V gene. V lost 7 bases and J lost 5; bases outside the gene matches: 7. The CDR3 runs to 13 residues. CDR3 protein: CASTPGGRETQYF. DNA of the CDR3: TGTGCCAGCACCCCCGGGGGGAGGGAGACCCAGTACTTC.

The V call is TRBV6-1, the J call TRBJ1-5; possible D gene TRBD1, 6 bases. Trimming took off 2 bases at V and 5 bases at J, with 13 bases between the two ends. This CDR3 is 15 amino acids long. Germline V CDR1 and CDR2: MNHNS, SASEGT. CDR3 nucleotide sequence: TGTGCCAGCAGTGAAATCGGACAGTATCATCAGCCCCAGCATTTT. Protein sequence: CASSEIGQYHQPQHF.

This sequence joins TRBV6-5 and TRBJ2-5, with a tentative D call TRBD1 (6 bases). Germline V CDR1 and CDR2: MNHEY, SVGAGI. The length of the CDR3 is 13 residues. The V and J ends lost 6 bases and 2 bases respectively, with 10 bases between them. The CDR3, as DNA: TGTGCCAGCAGCTTGGACAGTCAAGAGACCCAGTACTTC. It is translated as CASSLDSQETQYF.

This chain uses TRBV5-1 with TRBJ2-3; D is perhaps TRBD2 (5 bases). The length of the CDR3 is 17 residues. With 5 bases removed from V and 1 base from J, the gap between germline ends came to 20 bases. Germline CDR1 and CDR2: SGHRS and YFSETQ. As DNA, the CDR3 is TGCGCCAGCAGTGCTGGACTGCTAAGCTTGGGCACAGATACGCAGTATTTT. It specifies CASSAGLLSLGTDTQYF.